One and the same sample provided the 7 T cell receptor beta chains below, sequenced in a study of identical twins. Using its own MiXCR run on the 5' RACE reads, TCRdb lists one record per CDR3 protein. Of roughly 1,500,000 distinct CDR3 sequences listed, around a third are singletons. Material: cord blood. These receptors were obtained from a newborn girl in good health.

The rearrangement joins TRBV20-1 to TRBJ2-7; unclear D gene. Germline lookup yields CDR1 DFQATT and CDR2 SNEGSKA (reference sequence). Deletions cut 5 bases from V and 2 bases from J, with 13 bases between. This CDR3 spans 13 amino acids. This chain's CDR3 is CSAQSGSTYEQYF. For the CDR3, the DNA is TGCAGTGCTCAATCCGGGTCAACCTACGAGCAGTACTTC.

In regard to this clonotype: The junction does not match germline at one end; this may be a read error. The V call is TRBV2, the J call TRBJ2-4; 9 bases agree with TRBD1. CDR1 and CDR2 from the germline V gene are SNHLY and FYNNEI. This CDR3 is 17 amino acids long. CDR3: CTSRPWDREPAKNIQYF. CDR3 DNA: TGTACCAGCAGGCCTTGGGACAGGGAACCAGCCAAAAACATTCAGTACTTC.

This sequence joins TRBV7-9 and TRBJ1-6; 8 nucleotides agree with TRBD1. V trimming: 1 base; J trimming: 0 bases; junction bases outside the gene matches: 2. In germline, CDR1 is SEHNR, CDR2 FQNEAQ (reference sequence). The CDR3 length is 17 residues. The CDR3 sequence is CASSLGDRSSYNSPLHF. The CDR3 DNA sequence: TGTGCCAGCAGCTTAGGGGACAGGAGCTCCTATAATTCACCCCTCCACTTT.

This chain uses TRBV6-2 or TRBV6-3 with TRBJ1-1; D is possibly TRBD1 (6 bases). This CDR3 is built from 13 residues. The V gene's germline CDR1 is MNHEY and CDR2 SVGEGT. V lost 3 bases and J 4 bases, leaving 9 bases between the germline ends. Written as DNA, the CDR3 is TGTGCCAGCAGTTATGGGGGCTTCACTGAAGCTTTCTTT. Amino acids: CASSYGGFTEAFF.

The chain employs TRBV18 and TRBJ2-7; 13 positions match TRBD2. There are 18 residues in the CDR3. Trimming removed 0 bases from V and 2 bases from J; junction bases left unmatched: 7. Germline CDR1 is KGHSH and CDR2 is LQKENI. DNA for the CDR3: TGTGCCAGCTCACCACCGAGGACTAGCGGGAGTGGGCCCTACGAGCAGTACTTC. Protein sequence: CASSPPRTSGSGPYEQYF. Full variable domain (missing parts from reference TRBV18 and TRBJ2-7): NAGVMQNPRHLVRRRGQEARLRCSPMKGHSHVYWYRQLPEEGLKFMVYLQKENIIDESGMPKERFSAEFPKEGPSILRIQQVVRGDSAAYFCASSPPRTSGSGPYEQYFGPGTRLTVT.

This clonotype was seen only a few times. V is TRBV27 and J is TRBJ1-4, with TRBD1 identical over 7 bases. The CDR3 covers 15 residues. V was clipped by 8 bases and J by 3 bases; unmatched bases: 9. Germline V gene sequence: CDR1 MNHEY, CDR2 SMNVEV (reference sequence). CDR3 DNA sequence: TGTGCCAGCCGACCGGCGGGACAGTCTAATGAAAAACTGTTTTTT. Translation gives CASRPAGQSNEKLFF.

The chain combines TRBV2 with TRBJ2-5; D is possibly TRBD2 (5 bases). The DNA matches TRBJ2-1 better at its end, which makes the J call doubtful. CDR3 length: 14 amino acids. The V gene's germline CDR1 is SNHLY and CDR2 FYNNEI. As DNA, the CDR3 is TGTGCCAGCAACCCCTCCGGGGTCCAAGAGACCCAGTTCTTC. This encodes CASNPSGVQETQFF.